Following are 18 T cell receptor beta chains from one sample sequenced in a study of circulating and synovial CD4+ cells in juvenile arthritis. TCRdb keeps only in-frame clones here, not all; method: immunoSEQ multiplex PCR. The data show fewer than 35,000 clones, with over 90% seen just once and more than 0.15% held by the top ten. The sample comprised CD4+ T cells from blood. The receptors stem from a human donor with juvenile idiopathic arthritis.

The V call is TRBV7-3, the J call TRBJ2-1; D is possibly TRBD2 (5 bases). This CDR3 region has 15 residues. The germline V and J ends were trimmed by 7 bases and 8 bases, with 21 bases remaining between them. The germline CDR1 and CDR2 sequences are SGHTA and FQGTGA. The CDR3 spells CASTTIRDRGDEQFF. The CDR3, as DNA: TGTGCCAGCACCACAATTCGGGATCGCGGCGATGAGCAGTTCTTC.

The rearrangement joins TRBV9 to TRBJ2-5, with a possible D match to TRBD2 (7 bases). This CDR3 comprises 17 residues. Per the germline V gene, CDR1 is SGDLS and CDR2 is YYNGEE. V shed 0 bases and J shed 2 bases, with 17 bases lying between them. The DNA for the CDR3 is TGTGCCAGCAGCGTAGCCGGGGGAGGGGGGCCACAAGAGACCCAGTACTTC. Protein product: CASSVAGGGGPQETQYF.

The chain is built from TRBV9 and TRBJ1-1, with a possible D match to TRBD1 (5 bases). In germline, CDR1 is SGDLS, CDR2 YYNGEE. This CDR3 region has 13 residues. Trimming removed 7 bases at V and 1 base at J, with 11 bases between. The CDR3 here is CASSQTGNTEAFF. CDR3 in DNA: TGTGCCAGCTCCCAAACAGGGAACACTGAAGCTTTCTTT.

This clone was counted once. The chain carries TRBV7-2 and TRBJ2-7; 9 nucleotides agree with TRBD2. The trim removed 3 bases at V and 6 bases at J, leaving 12 bases unmatched. This CDR3 comprises 16 residues. CDR1 and CDR2 (germline): SGHTA, FQGNSA. Written as DNA, the CDR3 is TGTGCCAGCAGCTTCCTCGGTATAGCGGGAGCTGGCGAGCAGTACTTC. It is translated as CASSFLGIAGAGEQYF.

This chain connects TRBV5-1 to TRBJ1-1; perhaps TRBD1 as D (5 bases). The CDR3 runs to 14 residues. In germline, CDR1 is SGHRS, CDR2 YFSETQ. V lost 0 bases, J lost 3 bases, and 9 bases lay in between. The CDR3 DNA reads TGCGCCAGCAGCTTGGGCAGGGTGGACACTGAAGCTTTCTTT. This sequence encodes CASSLGRVDTEAFF.

The gene calls are TRBV5-4 and TRBJ1-1; 8 bases agree with TRBD1. The CDR3 runs 15 residues. CDR1 and CDR2 (germline): SGHNT, YYREEE (reference sequence). Germline trimming cut 4 bases from V and 4 bases from J; bases unmatched to any gene: 9. CDR3 sequence reads: CASSHPDRVGTEAFF. CDR3 sequence (DNA): TGTGCCAGCAGCCACCCGGACAGGGTAGGCACTGAAGCTTTCTTT.

The genes are TRBV19 and TRBJ2-3; 8 bases match TRBD2. V gave up 8 bases and J gave up 4 bases; unmatched junction bases: 5. CDR3 length equals 13 residues. CDR1 is LNHDA and CDR2 is SQIVND in the germline V gene (reference sequence). The CDR3 coding sequence is TGTGCCAGTTCGGGAGGGTGGGCAGATACGCAGTATTTT. It yields the protein CASSGGWADTQYF.

The rearrangement uses TRBV7-2 and TRBJ2-7; 12 nucleotides align to TRBD2. With 2 bases clipped from V and 2 bases from J, the junction kept 1 base outside the gene matches. CDR3 length: 15 amino acids. Germline V gene lookup returns CDR1 SGHTA and CDR2 FQGNSA. CDR3: CASSLTSGGPYEQYF. CDR3 DNA: TGTGCCAGCAGCTTAACTAGCGGGGGGCCCTACGAGCAGTACTTC.

The chain recombines TRBV27 with TRBJ1-1; 7 nucleotides agree with TRBD1. Germline V gives CDR1 MNHEY, CDR2 SMNVEV (reference sequence). The CDR3 runs to 15 residues. V lost 6 bases and J lost 1; bases outside the gene matches: 8. For the CDR3, the DNA is TGTGCCAGCAGACTCCCGGGACAGTCGAACACTGAAGCTTTCTTT. Translating gives CASRLPGQSNTEAFF.

Here the CDR3 DNA reads TGTGCCAGCAGCTTAGTGGCAGGGCAGGCTTTCTTT. It specifies CASSLVAGQAFF. The chain carries TRBV7-8 and TRBJ1-1; weak D call: TRBD1 (5 bases). The CDR3 is 12 residues long. Between the trimmed V and J ends, which lost 1 base and 11 bases, there was a span of 11 bases. From germline, CDR1 is SGHVS and CDR2 FQNEAQ.

The chain has TRBV4-1 and TRBJ1-4; D gene uncertain. Germline values: CDR1 MGHRA, CDR2 YSYEKL. V was cut by 7 bases and J by 2 bases, with 14 bases left in between. The CDR3 contains 15 residues. CDR3 nucleotide sequence: TGCGCCAGCACTGTAGGGCCGGGGACTAATGAAAAACTGTTTTTT. The encoded protein is CASTVGPGTNEKLFF.

The rearrangement joins TRBV5-1 to TRBJ2-7; 9 bases fit TRBD2. This CDR3 spans 14 amino acids. The germline gives CDR1 SGHRS, CDR2 YFSETQ. After removal of 0 bases from V and 8 bases from J, the junction contained 6 bases not matched to a gene. The CDR3 spells CASSLDGTSIQQYF. The CDR3, as DNA: TGCGCCAGCAGCTTGGACGGGACTAGCATCCAGCAGTACTTC.

This rearrangement joins TRBV19 to TRBJ1-6; TRBD1 agrees at 8 bases. V was clipped by 2 bases and J by 8 bases; unmatched bases: 5. Germline lookup yields CDR1 LNHDA and CDR2 SQIVND (reference sequence). This CDR3 spans 15 amino acids. CDR3 nucleotides: TGTGCCAGTAGTATACTGTCAGGGGGCGATTCACCCCTCCACTTT. This sequence encodes CASSILSGGDSPLHF.

The rearrangement links TRBV9 to TRBJ2-5, with 11 nucleotides matching TRBD1. There are 16 residues in the CDR3. In germline, CDR1 is SGDLS, CDR2 YYNGEE. Trimming at V came to 4 bases and at J to 5 bases, leaving 10 bases not matched to a gene. The CDR3 DNA reads TGTGCCAGCAGCCCCAGGACAGGGGGCGGGAGGGAGACCCAGTACTTC. This gives the protein CASSPRTGGGRETQYF. The full variable domain, with the rest looked up from reference TRBV9 and TRBJ2-5, is DSGVTQTPKHLITATGQRVTLRCSPRSGDLSVYWYQQSLDQGLQFLIQYYNGEERAKGNILERFSAQQFPDLHSELNLSSLELGDSALYFCASSPRTGGGRETQYFGPGTRLLVL.

The chain combines TRBV6-5 with TRBJ2-1; D is unclear. Deletions cut 6 bases from V and 6 bases from J, with 12 bases between. This CDR3 has 13 residues. Germline CDR1 reads MNHEY; CDR2 reads SVGAGI. The CDR3 nucleotides are TGTGCCAGCAGAAAGAGTAAGTTCAATGAGCAGTTCTTC. The encoded protein is CASRKSKFNEQFF.

This clone was seen once. The chain is built from TRBV19 and TRBJ1-1, with 7 bases matching TRBD1. The ends lost 5 bases at V and 4 bases at J; junction bases unmatched: 10. The germline CDR1 and CDR2 sequences are LNHDA and SQIVND (reference sequence). The CDR3 runs to 15 residues. CDR3: CASSVVQGRITEAFF. In DNA form, the CDR3 reads TGTGCCAGTAGTGTGGTACAGGGGAGGATCACTGAAGCTTTCTTT.

V gene TRBV5-1 combines with J gene TRBJ2-1, with 10 bases that match TRBD1. The CDR3 is 15 amino acids. The J segment lost 10 bases and the V segment lost 2 bases, leaving 9 bases of the junction unmatched. In germline, CDR1 is SGHRS, CDR2 YFSETQ. The CDR3 loop is CASSLGTGAPREQFF. The CDR3 DNA sequence: TGCGCCAGCAGCTTAGGGACAGGGGCCCCAAGAGAGCAGTTCTTC. The variable domain in full, completed from reference TRBV5-1 and TRBJ2-1, reads KAGVTQTPRYLIKTRGQQVTLSCSPISGHRSVSWYQQTPGQGLQFLFEYFSETQRNKGNFPGRFSGRQFSNSRSEMNVSTLELGDSALYLCASSLGTGAPREQFFGPGTRLTVL.

The CDR3 reads CASSLSGVYEQYF. In DNA form, the CDR3 reads TGTGCCAGCAGCCTTAGCGGGGTCTACGAGCAGTACTTC. This rearrangement joins TRBV7-2 to TRBJ2-7; 8 positions agree with TRBD2. CDR3 length: 13 residues. The V gene's germline CDR1 is SGHTA and CDR2 FQGNSA. V dropped 5 bases and J dropped 3; count of bases not matched to a gene: 3.